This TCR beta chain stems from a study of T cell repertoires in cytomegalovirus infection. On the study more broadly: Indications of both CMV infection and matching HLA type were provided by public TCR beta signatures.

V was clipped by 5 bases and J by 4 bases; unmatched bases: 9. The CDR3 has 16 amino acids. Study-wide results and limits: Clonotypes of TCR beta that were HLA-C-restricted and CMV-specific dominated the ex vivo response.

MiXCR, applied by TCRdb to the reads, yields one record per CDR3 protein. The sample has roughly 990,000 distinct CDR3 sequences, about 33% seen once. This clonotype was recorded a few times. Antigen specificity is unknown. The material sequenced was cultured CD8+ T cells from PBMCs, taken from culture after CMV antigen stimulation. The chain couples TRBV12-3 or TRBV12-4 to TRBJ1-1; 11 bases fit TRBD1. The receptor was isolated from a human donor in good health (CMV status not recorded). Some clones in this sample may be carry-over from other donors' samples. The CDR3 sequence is CASSGADRGLGTEAFF. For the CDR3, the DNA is TGTGCCAGCAGTGGGGCGGACAGGGGGCTGGGCACTGAAGCTTTCTTT.